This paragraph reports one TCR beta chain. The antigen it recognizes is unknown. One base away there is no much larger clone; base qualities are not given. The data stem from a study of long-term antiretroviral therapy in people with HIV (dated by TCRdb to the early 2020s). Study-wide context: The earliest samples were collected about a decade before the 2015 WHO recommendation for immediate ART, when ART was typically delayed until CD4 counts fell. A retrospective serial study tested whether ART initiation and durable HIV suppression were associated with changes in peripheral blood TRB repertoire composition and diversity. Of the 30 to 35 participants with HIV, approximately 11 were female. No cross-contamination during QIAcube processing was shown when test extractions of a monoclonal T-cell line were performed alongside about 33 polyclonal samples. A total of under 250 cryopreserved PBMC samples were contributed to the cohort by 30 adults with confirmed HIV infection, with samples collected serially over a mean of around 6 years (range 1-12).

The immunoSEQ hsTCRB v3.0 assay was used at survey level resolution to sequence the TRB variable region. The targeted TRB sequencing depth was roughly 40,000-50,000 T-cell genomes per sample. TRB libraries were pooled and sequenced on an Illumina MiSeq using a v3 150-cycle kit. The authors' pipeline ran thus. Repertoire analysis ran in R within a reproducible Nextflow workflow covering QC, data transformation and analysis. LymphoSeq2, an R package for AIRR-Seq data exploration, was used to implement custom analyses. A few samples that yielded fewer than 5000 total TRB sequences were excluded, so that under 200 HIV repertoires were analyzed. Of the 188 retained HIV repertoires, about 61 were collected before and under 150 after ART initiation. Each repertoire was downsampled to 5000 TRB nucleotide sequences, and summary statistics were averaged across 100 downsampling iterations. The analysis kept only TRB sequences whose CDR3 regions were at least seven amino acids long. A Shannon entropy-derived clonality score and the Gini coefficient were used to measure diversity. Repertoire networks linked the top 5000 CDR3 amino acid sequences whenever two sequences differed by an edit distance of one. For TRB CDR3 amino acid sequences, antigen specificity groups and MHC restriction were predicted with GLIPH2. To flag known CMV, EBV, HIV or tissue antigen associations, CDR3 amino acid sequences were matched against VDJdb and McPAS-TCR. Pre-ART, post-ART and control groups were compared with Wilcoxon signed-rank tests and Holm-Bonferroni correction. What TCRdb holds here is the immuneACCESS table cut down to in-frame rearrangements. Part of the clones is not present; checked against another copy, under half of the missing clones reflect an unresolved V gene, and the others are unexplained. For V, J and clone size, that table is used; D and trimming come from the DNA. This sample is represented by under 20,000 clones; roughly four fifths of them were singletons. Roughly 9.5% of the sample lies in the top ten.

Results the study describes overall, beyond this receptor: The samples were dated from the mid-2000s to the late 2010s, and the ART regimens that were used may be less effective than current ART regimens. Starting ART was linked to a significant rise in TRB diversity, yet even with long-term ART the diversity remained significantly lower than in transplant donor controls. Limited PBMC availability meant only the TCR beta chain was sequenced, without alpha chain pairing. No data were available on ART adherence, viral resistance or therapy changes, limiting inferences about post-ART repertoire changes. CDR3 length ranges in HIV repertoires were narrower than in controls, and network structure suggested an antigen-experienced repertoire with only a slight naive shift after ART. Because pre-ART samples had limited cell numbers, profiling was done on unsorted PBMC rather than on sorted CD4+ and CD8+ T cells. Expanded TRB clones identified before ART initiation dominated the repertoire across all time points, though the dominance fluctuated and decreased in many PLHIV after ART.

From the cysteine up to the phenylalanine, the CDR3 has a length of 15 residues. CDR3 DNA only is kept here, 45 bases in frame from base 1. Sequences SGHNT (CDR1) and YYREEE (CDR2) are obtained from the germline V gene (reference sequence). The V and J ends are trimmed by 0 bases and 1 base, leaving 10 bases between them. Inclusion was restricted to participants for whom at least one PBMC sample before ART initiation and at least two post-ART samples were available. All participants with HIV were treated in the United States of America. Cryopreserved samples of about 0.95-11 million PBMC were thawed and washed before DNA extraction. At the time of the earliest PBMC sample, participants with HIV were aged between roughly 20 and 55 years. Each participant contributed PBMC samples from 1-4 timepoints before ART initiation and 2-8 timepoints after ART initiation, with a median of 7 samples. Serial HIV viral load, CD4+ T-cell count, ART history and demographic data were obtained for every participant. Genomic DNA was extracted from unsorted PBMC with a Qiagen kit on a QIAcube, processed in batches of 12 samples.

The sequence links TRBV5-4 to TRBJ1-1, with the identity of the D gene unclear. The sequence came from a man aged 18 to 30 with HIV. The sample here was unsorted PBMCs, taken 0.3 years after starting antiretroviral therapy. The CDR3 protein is CASSLVSGSNTEAFF. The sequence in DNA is TGTGCCAGCAGCTTGGTTTCGGGGTCGAACACTGAAGCTTTCTTT.